These 24 T cell receptor beta chains share one sample of origin, sequenced in a study of T cell repertoires in cytomegalovirus infection. TCRdb redid the calling of the reads with MiXCR, one entry per CDR3 protein. The sample has 490,000 or so distinct CDR3 sequences; around 11% are singletons. Specimen: PBMCs. These receptors were collected from a human donor in good health (CMV status not recorded). Some clones in this sample may be carry-over from other donors' samples.

This clonotype was seen ten or more times. This rearrangement joins TRBV7-8 to TRBJ2-3, with TRBD2 matching 12 bases. With V trimmed by 6 bases and J by 6 bases, 7 bases remained unmatched. The CDR3 runs 15 residues. Per germline, CDR1 SGHVS and CDR2 FQNEAQ. The CDR3 coding sequence is TGTGCCAGCAGAACCGCTAGCGGGGGGGCGGATACGCAGTATTTT. The encoded protein is CASRTASGGADTQYF. Full variable domain (rest looked up from reference TRBV7-8 and TRBJ2-3): GAGVSQSPRYKVAKRGQDVALRCDPISGHVSLFWYQQALGQGPEFLTYFQNEAQLDKSGLPSDRFFAERPEGSVSTLKIQRTQQEDSAVYLCASRTASGGADTQYFGPGTRLTVL.

This clonotype was seen ten or more times. The chain uses TRBV7-2 and TRBJ2-7, with TRBD2 identical over 7 bases. This CDR3 is 15 amino acids long. Germline V gene lookup returns CDR1 SGHTA and CDR2 FQGNSA. Trimming removed 1 base from V and 5 bases from J; junction bases left unmatched: 8. The CDR3 loop is CASSLESGTIHEQYF. DNA for the CDR3: TGTGCCAGCAGCTTAGAAAGCGGGACCATCCACGAGCAGTACTTC.

This clonotype was observed at least ten times. This chain links TRBV11-2 with TRBJ1-2; 8 positions agree with TRBD1. Germline V gene lookup returns CDR1 SGHAT and CDR2 FQNNGV. V lost 4 bases, J lost 5 bases, and 9 bases stayed unmatched. The CDR3 runs to 15 residues. CDR3 loop: CASSSTGARLYGYTF. CDR3 coding DNA: TGTGCCAGCAGCTCGACAGGGGCCAGGTTATATGGCTACACCTTC.

The chain carries TRBV4-1 and TRBJ1-1, with D possibly matching TRBD1 (5 bases). The CDR3 has 14 residues. Per germline, CDR1 MGHRA and CDR2 YSYEKL. Trimming cost V 0 bases and J 6 bases, with 11 bases left between them. The CDR3 loop is CASSQENWGAEAFF. CDR3 in DNA: TGCGCCAGCAGCCAAGAAAACTGGGGCGCTGAAGCTTTCTTT.

A few counts support this clonotype. V usage is TRBV20-1 and J usage is TRBJ1-5; no clear D gene. Looked up from germline, CDR1 is DFQATT and CDR2 is SNEGSKA (reference sequence). This CDR3 contains 15 residues. V lost 1 base and J 5 bases, leaving 15 bases between the germline ends. The CDR3 here is CSARAGPWRDQPQHF. CDR3 nucleotides: TGCAGTGCTAGAGCGGGCCCATGGAGGGATCAGCCCCAGCATTTT.

The rearrangement links TRBV20-1 to TRBJ2-2; D perhaps matches TRBD1 (5 bases). The V and J ends lost 0 bases and 4 bases respectively, with 12 bases between them. The germline V gene has CDR1 DFQATT and CDR2 SNEGSKA (reference sequence). CDR3 length equals 15 residues. In nucleotides, the CDR3 is TGCAGTGCTAGAGATCCCAGGGAAGGCACCGGGGAGCTGTTTTTT. It specifies CSARDPREGTGELFF.

The chain employs TRBV23-1 and TRBJ1-5; no clear D. TRBV23-1 is an ORF, and what it does is uncertain. This CDR3 region has 18 residues. Trimming removed 0 bases from V and 3 bases from J, with 18 bases in between. The CDR3 spells CASSQSKGCLWDNQPQHF. The CDR3 coding sequence is TGCGCCAGCAGTCAATCGAAGGGCTGCCTATGGGACAATCAGCCCCAGCATTTT.

In this sample, this clonotype turned up a few times. The chain carries TRBV7-9 and TRBJ2-7; D is possibly TRBD1 (7 bases). The germline CDR1 and CDR2 sequences are SEHNR and FQNEAQ (reference sequence). CDR3 size: 16 residues. V dropped 5 bases and J dropped 7 bases, with 24 bases sitting between them. DNA of the CDR3: TGTGCCAGCAGCCCCAGGGATTGGAGGGGGCGGGAAGAGCAGTACTTC. Translated: CASSPRDWRGREEQYF.

This clonotype was recorded at least ten times. The V call is TRBV6-1, the J call TRBJ2-3, with 7 bases fitting TRBD1. The CDR3 runs 14 residues. Trimming removed 5 bases from V and 0 bases from J; junction bases left unmatched: 2. CDR1 and CDR2 (germline): MNHNS, SASEGT. CDR3 DNA sequence: TGTGCCAGCAGTTCCAGGGGGAGCACAGATACGCAGTATTTT. The encoded protein is CASSSRGSTDTQYF.

The chain joins TRBV2 to TRBJ2-1, with a weak D call TRBD1 (5 bases). The V end lost 6 bases, the J end lost 0 bases, and 12 bases lay between the germline ends. There are 15 residues in the CDR3. Germline V lookup: CDR1 SNHLY, CDR2 FYNNEI. CDR3 residues: CASRKTDNSYNEQFF. The CDR3 nucleotides are TGTGCCAGCAGGAAGACAGATAACTCCTACAATGAGCAGTTCTTC. The entire variable domain, with the rest obtained from reference TRBV2 and TRBJ2-1, is as follows: EPEVTQTPSHQVTQMGQEVILRCVPISNHLYFYWYRQILGQKVEFLVSFYNNEISEKSEIFDDQFSVERPDGSNFTLKIRSTKLEDSAMYFCASRKTDNSYNEQFFGPGTRLTVL.

This chain uses TRBV6-5 with TRBJ2-3; perhaps TRBD1 as D (5 bases). The CDR3 sequence is 14 residues long. Trimming shortened V by 5 bases and J by 4 bases, and 13 bases separated the two germline ends. Germline V gives CDR1 MNHEY, CDR2 SVGAGI. DNA for the CDR3: TGTGCCAGCAGTACGGACAATGGTCCAGATACGCAGTATTTT. Translation gives CASSTDNGPDTQYF.

The chain recombines TRBV2 with TRBJ1-3; D may be TRBD1 (6 bases). The CDR3 totals 16 residues. CDR1 and CDR2 (germline): SNHLY, FYNNEI. V was cut by 8 bases and J by 4 bases, with 21 bases left in between. CDR3 in DNA: TGTGCCAGCTCCCGGGCAGGGGCGCAAGGAGGAAACACCATATATTTT. Its translation is CASSRAGAQGGNTIYF. Looking up the rest from reference TRBV2 and TRBJ1-3 gives the full variable domain: EPEVTQTPSHQVTQMGQEVILRCVPISNHLYFYWYRQILGQKVEFLVSFYNNEISEKSEIFDDQFSVERPDGSNFTLKIRSTKLEDSAMYFCASSRAGAQGGNTIYFGEGSWLTVV.

This clonotype was observed a few times. The J gene is TRBJ2-5, the V gene TRBV11-2; the D gene could be TRBD1 or TRBD2 (6 bases each). Germline-derived CDR1 and CDR2 are SGHAT and FQNNGV. This CDR3 contains 15 residues. The V end was cut by 3 bases, the J end by 0 bases, with 11 bases between. This CDR3 is CASSLGGGYQETQYF. The CDR3 region has the DNA TGTGCCAGCAGCTTGGGGGGCGGGTACCAAGAGACCCAGTACTTC.

This clonotype came up many times. The chain recombines TRBV7-2 with TRBJ1-3; D possibly corresponds to TRBD1 (6 bases). This CDR3 has 17 amino acids. Germline V lookup: CDR1 SGHTA, CDR2 FQGNSA. V dropped 4 bases and J dropped 2 bases, with 18 bases sitting between them. This chain's CDR3 is CASSSGISRGPGNTIYF. Here the CDR3 DNA reads TGTGCCAGCAGCTCCGGAATAAGCAGGGGTCCTGGAAACACCATATATTTT.

The sample holds many counts of this clonotype. This chain uses TRBV6-1 with TRBJ2-5, with no clear D. CDR3 size: 11 residues. Germline-derived CDR1 and CDR2 are MNHNS and SASEGT. The ends were cut back, 4 bases at V and 5 bases at J, with 5 bases in the middle. The CDR3 reads CASSGVETQYF. CDR3 sequence (DNA): TGTGCCAGCAGTGGAGTGGAGACCCAGTACTTC.

In this sample, this clonotype turned up many times. The junction differs from germline at one of its ends, possibly a read error. The chain recombines TRBV6-1 with TRBJ1-2, with D maybe TRBD1 (5 bases). This CDR3 has 11 residues. CDR1 and CDR2 from the germline V gene are MNHNS and SASEGT. CDR3 nucleotide sequence: TGTGCCAGCAGTGGGGGACTCCGCAGGCCCTTC. It translates to CASSGGLRRPF.

This clonotype was counted at least ten times. The V gene is TRBV28, the J gene TRBJ2-2; tentative D call: TRBD2 (7 bases). The V gene's germline CDR1 is MDHEN and CDR2 SYDVKM. The CDR3 has 17 residues. V lost 8 bases and J 4 bases, leaving 23 bases between the germline ends. The CDR3 is CASFPEGGTSSTGELFF. The DNA for the CDR3 is TGTGCCAGCTTTCCCGAGGGGGGGACGAGCAGCACCGGGGAGCTGTTTTTT.

This clonotype was recorded many times. The chain links TRBV7-9 to TRBJ2-7, with D possibly TRBD1 on 5 matching bases. The CDR3 length is 14 residues. Per germline, CDR1 SEHNR and CDR2 FQNEAQ (reference sequence). V dropped 2 bases and J dropped 4 bases, with 12 bases sitting between them. The CDR3 bases are TGTGCCAGCAGCTTACAGGACAAGACTTACGAGCAGTACTTC. It yields the protein CASSLQDKTYEQYF.

This clonotype was observed at least ten times. The genes are TRBV7-9 and TRBJ2-7; D possibly corresponds to TRBD2 (6 bases). This CDR3 spans 14 amino acids. Trimming left V 2 bases short and J 0 bases short, with 8 bases between. Germline V gives CDR1 SEHNR, CDR2 FQNEAQ (reference sequence). The CDR3: CASSLSTSSYEQYF. DNA of the CDR3: TGTGCCAGCAGCTTATCGACTAGCTCCTACGAGCAGTACTTC.

In its sample, this clonotype was seen many times. The chain joins TRBV7-3 to TRBJ2-2, with D possibly TRBD1 on 6 matching bases. Per the germline V gene, CDR1 is SGHTA and CDR2 is FQGTGA. Trimming stripped 1 base from V and 7 bases from J, with 13 bases between. This CDR3 spans 15 amino acids. The CDR3 coding sequence is TGTGCCAGCAGCTTAAGGGCAGGGGTTGGCGGGGAGCTGTTTTTT. Its translation is CASSLRAGVGGELFF. The full variable domain, completed using reference TRBV7-3 and TRBJ2-2, is GAGVSQTPSNKVTEKGKYVELRCDPISGHTALYWYRQSLGQGPEFLIYFQGTGAADDSGLPNDRFFAVRPEGSVSTLKIQRTERGDSAVYLCASSLRAGVGGELFFGEGSRLTVL.

In this sample, this clonotype turned up many times. V usage is TRBV7-8 and J usage is TRBJ2-2; D unresolved. There are 14 residues in the CDR3. The V end lost 1 base, the J end lost 1 base, and 4 bases lay between the germline ends. The germline V gene encodes CDR1 SGHVS and CDR2 FQNEAQ. The CDR3 nucleotides are TGTGCCAGCAGCTTAGGGATGAACACCGGGGAGCTGTTTTTT. It yields the protein CASSLGMNTGELFF.

This clonotype was found many times. The chain joins TRBV7-8 to TRBJ2-7, with D possibly TRBD2 on 6 matching bases. Between the trimmed V and J ends, which lost 1 base and 5 bases, there was a span of 12 bases. The CDR3 covers 14 residues. Germline V gene data show CDR1 as SGHVS and CDR2 as FQNEAQ. In nucleotides, the CDR3 is TGTGCCAGCAGCTTAGAACTAGCAGTCCACGAGCAGTACTTC. Translating it yields CASSLELAVHEQYF.

V gene TRBV3-1 combines with J gene TRBJ2-7; maybe TRBD1 (5 bases). Trimming pared 1 base from V and 3 bases from J, leaving 13 bases between. Germline CDR1 is LGHDT and CDR2 is YNNKEL (reference sequence). The CDR3 totals 15 residues. The CDR3 loop reads CASSQGPGSHYEQYF. CDR3 DNA sequence: TGTGCCAGCAGCCAAGGCCCAGGGTCCCACTACGAGCAGTACTTC.

This clonotype was recorded many times. The chain is built from TRBV7-8 and TRBJ1-1; D possibly corresponds to TRBD1 (6 bases). The CDR3 runs 15 residues. Trimming cost V 6 bases and J 3 bases, with 17 bases left between them. The germline V gene encodes CDR1 SGHVS and CDR2 FQNEAQ. CDR3 DNA: TGTGCCAGCAGTTACAGGGAGGGGAGGGACACTGAAGCTTTCTTT. Residues: CASSYREGRDTEAFF.